This TCR beta chain was obtained from a study of vaccination and CD4 T cells after COVID-19. This clonotype turned up a few times. Its antigen is not identified. Once obtained from cultured CD4+ T cells, the DNA was sequenced using the Oncomine TCR Beta short-read assay. TCRdb fed the PCR reads into MiXCR, producing one record per CDR3 protein. The table shows about 13,000 distinct CDR3 sequences, with 35% to 55% occurring only once. Overall study results and limits: Convalescent participants were relatively few, and none had early post-infection timepoints studied.

The CDR3 is 15 residues long. In germline, CDR1 is KGHDR, CDR2 SFDVKD. V was clipped by 3 bases and J by 0 bases, with 10 bases between them. Treatment indicated: approximately nine-day PBMC culture with coronavirus spike peptide pools or control peptides (ViraFEST assay). Antigen-specific T cells were expanded with peptide pools by ViraFEST, and TCRs were then sequenced. The chain couples TRBV24-1 to TRBJ2-5, with a possible D match to TRBD1 (6 bases). The clonotype comes from a human donor who had recovered from COVID-19. Sequenced sample: CD4+ T cells from blood, cultured in vitro. DNA of the CDR3: TGTGCCACCAGTGATGCCGGACAGTACCAAGAGACCCAGTACTTC. Translating gives CATSDAGQYQETQYF.